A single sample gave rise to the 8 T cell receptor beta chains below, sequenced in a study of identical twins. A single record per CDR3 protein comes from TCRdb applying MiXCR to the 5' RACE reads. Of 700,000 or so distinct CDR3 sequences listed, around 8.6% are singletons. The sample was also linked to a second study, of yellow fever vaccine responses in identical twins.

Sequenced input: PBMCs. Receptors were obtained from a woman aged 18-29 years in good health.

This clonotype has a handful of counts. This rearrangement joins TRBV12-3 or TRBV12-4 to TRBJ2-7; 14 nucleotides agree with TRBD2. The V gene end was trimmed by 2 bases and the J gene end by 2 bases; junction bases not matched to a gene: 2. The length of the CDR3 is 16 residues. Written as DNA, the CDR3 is TGTGCCAGCAGTTTAATGGGACTAGCGGGAGCCTACGAGCAGTACTTC. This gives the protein CASSLMGLAGAYEQYF.

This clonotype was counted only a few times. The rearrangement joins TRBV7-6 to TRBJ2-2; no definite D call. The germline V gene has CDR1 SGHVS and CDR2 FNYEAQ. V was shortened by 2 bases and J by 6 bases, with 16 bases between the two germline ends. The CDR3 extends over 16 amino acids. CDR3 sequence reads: CASSLSPGPQSGELFF. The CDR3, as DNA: TGTGCCAGCAGCTTAAGCCCGGGTCCACAATCCGGGGAGCTGTTTTTT.

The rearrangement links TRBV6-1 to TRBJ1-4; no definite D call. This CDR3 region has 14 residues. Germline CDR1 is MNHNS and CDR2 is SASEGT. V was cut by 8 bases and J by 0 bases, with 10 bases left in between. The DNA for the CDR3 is TGTGCCAGCCGCGAGGGTGCAACTAATGAAAAACTGTTTTTT. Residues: CASREGATNEKLFF.

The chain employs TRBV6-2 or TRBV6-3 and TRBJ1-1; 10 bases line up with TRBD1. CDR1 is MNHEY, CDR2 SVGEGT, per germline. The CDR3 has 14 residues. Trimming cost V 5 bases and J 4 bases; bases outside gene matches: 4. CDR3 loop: CASSRQGASTEAFF. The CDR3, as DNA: TGTGCCAGCAGTCGACAGGGGGCAAGCACTGAAGCTTTCTTT.

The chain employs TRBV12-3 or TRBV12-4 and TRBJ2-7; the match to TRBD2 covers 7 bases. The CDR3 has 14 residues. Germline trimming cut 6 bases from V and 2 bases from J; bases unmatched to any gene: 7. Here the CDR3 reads CASRPGLQTYEQYF. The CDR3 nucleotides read TGTGCCAGCAGGCCGGGACTACAGACCTACGAGCAGTACTTC.

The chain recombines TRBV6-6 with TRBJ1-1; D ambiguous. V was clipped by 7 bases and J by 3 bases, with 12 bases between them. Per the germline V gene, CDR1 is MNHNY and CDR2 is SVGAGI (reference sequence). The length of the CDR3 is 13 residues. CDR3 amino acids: CASTRGLDTEAFF. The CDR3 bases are TGTGCCAGCACACGGGGATTAGACACTGAAGCTTTCTTT.

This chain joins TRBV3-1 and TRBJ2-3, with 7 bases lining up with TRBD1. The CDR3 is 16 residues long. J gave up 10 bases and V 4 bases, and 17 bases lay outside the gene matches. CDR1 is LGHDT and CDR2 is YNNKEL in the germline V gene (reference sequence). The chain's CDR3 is CASSPRTGGTWGAQYF. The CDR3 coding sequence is TGTGCCAGCAGCCCTCGGACAGGTGGAACTTGGGGAGCGCAGTATTTT.

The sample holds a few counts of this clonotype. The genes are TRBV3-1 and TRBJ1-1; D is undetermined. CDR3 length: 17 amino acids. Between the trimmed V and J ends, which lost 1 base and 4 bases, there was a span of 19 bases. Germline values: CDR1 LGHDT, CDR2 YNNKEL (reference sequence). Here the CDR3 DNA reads TGTGCCAGCAGCCAAGGTTACCTCTCACGCGGAAGCACTGAAGCTTTCTTT. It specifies CASSQGYLSRGSTEAFF.